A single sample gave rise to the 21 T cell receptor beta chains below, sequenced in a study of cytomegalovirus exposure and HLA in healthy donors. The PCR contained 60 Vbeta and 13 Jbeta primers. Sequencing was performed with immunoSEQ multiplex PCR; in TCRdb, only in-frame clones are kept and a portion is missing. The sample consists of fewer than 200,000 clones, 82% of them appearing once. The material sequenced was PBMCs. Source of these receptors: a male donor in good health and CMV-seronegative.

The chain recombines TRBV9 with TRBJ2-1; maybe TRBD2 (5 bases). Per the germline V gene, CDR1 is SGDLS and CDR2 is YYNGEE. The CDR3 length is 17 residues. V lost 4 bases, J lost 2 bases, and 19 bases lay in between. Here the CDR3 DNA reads TGTGCCAGCAGCCCGGACTTTTTCCGGCACGCCTACAATGAGCAGTTCTTC. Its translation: CASSPDFFRHAYNEQFF.

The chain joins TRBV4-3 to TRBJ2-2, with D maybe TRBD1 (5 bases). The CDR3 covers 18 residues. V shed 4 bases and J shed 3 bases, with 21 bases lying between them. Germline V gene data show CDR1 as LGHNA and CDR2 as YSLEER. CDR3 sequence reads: CASSLRAYKSADTGELFF. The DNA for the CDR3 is TGCGCCAGCAGCCTCAGGGCCTACAAAAGTGCGGACACCGGGGAGCTGTTTTTT.

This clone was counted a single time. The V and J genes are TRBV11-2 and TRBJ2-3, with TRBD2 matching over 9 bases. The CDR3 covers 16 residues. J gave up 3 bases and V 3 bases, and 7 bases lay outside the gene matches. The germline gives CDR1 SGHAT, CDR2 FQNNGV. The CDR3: CASSFRLAGATDTQYF. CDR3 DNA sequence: TGTGCCAGCAGCTTTCGATTAGCGGGAGCAACAGATACGCAGTATTTT.

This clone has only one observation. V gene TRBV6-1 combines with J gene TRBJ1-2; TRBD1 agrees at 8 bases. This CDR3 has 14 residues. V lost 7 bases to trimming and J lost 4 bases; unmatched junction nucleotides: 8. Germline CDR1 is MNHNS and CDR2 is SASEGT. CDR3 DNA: TGTGCCAGCAAAATCCAGGGGGCGCGCTATGGCTACACCTTC. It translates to CASKIQGARYGYTF.

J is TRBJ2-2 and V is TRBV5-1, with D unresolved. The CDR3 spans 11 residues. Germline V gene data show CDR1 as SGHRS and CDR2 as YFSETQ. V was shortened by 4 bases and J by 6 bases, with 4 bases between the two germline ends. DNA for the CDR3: TGCGCCAGCAGCGAGGCCGGGGAGCTGTTTTTT. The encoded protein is CASSEAGELFF.

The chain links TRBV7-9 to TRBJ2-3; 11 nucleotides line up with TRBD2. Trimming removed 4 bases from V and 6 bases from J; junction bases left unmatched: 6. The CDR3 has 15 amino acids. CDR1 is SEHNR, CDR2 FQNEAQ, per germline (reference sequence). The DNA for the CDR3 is TGTGCCAGCAGCTCCAGGACTAGCGGGCGGGATACGCAGTATTTT. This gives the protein CASSSRTSGRDTQYF.

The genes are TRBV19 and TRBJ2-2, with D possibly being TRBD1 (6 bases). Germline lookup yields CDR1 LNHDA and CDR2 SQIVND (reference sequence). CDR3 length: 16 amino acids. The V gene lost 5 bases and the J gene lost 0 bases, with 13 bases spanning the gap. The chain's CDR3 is CASSAKQGANTGELFF. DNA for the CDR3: TGTGCCAGTAGTGCCAAACAGGGCGCGAACACCGGGGAGCTGTTTTTT. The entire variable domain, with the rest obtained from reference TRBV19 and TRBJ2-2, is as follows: DGGITQSPKYLFRKEGQNVTLSCEQNLNHDAMYWYRQDPGQGLRLIYYSQIVNDFQKGDIAEGYSVSREKKESFPLTVTSAQKNPTAFYLCASSAKQGANTGELFFGEGSRLTVL.

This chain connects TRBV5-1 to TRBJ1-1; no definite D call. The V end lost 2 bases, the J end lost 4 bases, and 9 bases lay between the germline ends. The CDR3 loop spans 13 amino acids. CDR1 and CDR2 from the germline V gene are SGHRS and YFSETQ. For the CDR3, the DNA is TGCGCCAGCAGCTTCGAGGGTTCCACTGAAGCTTTCTTT. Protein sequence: CASSFEGSTEAFF.

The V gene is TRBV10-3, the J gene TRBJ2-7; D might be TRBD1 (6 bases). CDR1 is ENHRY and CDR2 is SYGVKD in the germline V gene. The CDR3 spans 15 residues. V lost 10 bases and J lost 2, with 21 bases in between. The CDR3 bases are TGTGCCACCATCAGGGCGACAGGAGAAACCTACGAGCAGTACTTC. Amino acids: CATIRATGETYEQYF.

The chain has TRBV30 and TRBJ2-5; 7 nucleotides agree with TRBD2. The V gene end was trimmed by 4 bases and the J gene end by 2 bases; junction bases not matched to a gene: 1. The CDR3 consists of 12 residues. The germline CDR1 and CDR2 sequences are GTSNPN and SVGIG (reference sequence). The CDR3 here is CAWTSGQETQYF. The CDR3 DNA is TGTGCCTGGACTAGCGGACAAGAGACCCAGTACTTC.

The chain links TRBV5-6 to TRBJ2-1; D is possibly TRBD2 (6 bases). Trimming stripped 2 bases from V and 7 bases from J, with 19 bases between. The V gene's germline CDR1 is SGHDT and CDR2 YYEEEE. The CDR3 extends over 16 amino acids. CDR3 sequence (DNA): TGTGCCAGCAGCTTAGCCCTCGGGACTTCTTTAAATGAGCAGTTCTTC. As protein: CASSLALGTSLNEQFF.

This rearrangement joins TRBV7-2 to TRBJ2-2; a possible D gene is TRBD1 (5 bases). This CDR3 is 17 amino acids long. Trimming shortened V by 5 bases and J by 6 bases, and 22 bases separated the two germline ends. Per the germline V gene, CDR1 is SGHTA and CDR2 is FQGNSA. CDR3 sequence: CASSPPNGAIQAGELFF. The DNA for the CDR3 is TGTGCCAGCAGCCCCCCAAATGGGGCTATCCAAGCCGGGGAGCTGTTTTTT.

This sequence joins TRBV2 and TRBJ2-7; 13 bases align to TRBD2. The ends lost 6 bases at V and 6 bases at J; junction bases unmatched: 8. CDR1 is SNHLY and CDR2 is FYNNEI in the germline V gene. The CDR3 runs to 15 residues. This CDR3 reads CASSMETSGRVEQYF. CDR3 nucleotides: TGTGCCAGCAGCATGGAAACTAGCGGGAGGGTCGAGCAGTACTTC.

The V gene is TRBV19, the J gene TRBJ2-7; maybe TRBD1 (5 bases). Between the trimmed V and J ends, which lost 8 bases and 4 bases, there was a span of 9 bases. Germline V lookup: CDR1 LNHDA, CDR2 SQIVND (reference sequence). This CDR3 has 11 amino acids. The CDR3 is CASQAGYEQYF. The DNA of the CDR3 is TGTGCCAGTCAGGCAGGGTACGAGCAGTACTTC.

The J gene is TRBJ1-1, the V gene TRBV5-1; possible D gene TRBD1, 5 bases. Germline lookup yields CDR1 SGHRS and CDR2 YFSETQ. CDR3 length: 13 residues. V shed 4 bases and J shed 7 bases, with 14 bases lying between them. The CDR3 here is CASSADGDSEAFF. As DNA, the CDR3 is TGCGCCAGCAGCGCCGACGGCGACAGTGAAGCTTTCTTT.

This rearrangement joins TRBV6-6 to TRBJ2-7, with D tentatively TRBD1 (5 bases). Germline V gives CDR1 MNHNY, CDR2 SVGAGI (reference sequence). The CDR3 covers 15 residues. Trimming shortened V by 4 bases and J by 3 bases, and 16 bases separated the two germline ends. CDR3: CASSSVLDKNYEQYF. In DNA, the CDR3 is TGTGCCAGCAGTTCCGTTTTGGACAAGAACTACGAGCAGTACTTC.

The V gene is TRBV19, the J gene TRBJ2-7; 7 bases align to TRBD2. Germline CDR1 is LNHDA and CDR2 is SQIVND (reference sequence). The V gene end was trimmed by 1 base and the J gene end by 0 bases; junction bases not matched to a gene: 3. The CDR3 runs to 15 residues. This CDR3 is CASSIGGSSSYEQYF. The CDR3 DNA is TGTGCCAGTAGTATAGGCGGGAGCAGCTCCTACGAGCAGTACTTC.

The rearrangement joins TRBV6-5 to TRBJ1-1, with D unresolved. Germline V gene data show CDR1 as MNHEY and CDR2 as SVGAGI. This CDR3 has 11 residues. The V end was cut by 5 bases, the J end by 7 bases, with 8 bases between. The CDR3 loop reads CASSTGFEAFF. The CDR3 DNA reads TGTGCCAGCAGTACGGGATTTGAAGCTTTCTTT.

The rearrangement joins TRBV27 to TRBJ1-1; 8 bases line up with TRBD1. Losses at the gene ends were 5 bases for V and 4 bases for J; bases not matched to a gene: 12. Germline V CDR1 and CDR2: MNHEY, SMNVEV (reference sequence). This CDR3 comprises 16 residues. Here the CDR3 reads CASSPRQGRGSTEAFF. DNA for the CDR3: TGTGCCAGCAGTCCCCGACAGGGGAGGGGGAGCACTGAAGCTTTCTTT.

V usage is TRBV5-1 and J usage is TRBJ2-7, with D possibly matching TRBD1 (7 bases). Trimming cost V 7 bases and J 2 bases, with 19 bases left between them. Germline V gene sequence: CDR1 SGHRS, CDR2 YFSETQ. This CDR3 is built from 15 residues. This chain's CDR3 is CASSRDSRNPYEQYF. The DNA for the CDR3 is TGCGCCAGCTCGCGGGACAGCCGAAATCCCTACGAGCAGTACTTC.

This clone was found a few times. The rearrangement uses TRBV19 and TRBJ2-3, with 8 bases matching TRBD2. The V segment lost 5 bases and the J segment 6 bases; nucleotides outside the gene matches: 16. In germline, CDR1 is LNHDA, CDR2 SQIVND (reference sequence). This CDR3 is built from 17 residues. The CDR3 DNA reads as TGTGCCAGTAGTTACCGTCCGGACGGGAGGGTCATCGATACGCAGTATTTT. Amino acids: CASSYRPDGRVIDTQYF.